This note documents a single TCR beta chain sequence. Because the CDR3 is missing its conserved closing phenylalanine or tryptophan, this is likely a read error. The germline CDR1 and CDR2 sequences are SEHNR and FQNEAQ (reference sequence). With 3 bases removed from V and 8 bases from J, the gap between germline ends came to 23 bases. This CDR3 has 17 amino acids. The TCRbeta library incorporated unique molecular identifiers. Using its own MiXCR run on the PCR reads, TCRdb lists one record per CDR3 protein. The table lists hundreds of thousands of distinct CDR3 sequences, more than 20% of them singletons. This record belongs to a study of T-cell reconstitution after alpha-beta-depleted transplantation in children.

This TCR was sampled from a boy under two years old who had a stem cell transplant for acute myeloid leukemia, so the T cells may come from the graft donor. Sequenced material: PBMCs, mostly from graft donor cells, taken 360 days after TCRalphabeta/CD19-depleted stem cell transplant. The chain carries TRBV7-9 and TRBJ2-1; TRBD1 might be the D (5 bases). Written as DNA, the CDR3 is TGTGCCAGCAGCTTCTTAGTTCGGTGGGGCGCATGGGATGAGCAGTTCATC. Protein: CASSFLVRWGAWDEQFI.